This T cell receptor beta chain stems from a study of cytomegalovirus exposure and HLA in healthy donors. The study, taken as a whole, reports: In a later analysis, CMV-associated beta chains were mostly HLA-associated, it appeared. Other equally common chains were less clonally expanded than HLA-associated TCR beta chains, a later analysis showed. When analyzed later, a missense DCLRE1C variant was found to be linked to TCR beta V- and J-gene trimming.

Of note for this clone: Its antigen is undetermined.

The PCR ran on 60 Vbeta and 13 Jbeta primers. TCRdb keeps only in-frame clones here, not all; method: immunoSEQ multiplex PCR. The sample contains more than 80,000 clones, about 78% of which appear only once. Trimming cost V 2 bases and J 2 bases, with 14 bases left between them. The CDR3 runs to 16 residues. Germline V gene lookup returns CDR1 SGHNT and CDR2 YYREEE (reference sequence). The TCR sequence derives from a man between 18 and 35 years old in good health and CMV-seropositive. The material sequenced was PBMCs. The chain couples TRBV5-4 to TRBJ2-1; possible D gene TRBD2, 6 bases. The CDR3 region is CASSLSGPRAYNEQFF. The DNA for the CDR3 is TGTGCCAGCAGCTTAAGCGGGCCCCGGGCCTACAATGAGCAGTTCTTC.